The entry that follows covers one T cell receptor (beta chain) sequence. There is no known antigen for this receptor. Per-nucleotide qualities are absent, and no much larger clonotype sits a single base away. These data belong to a study of post-analysis software for immune sequencing data (dated by TCRdb to between 2014 and 2017). As for the study more broadly: Relapsing-remitting, secondary progressive and progressive-relapsing multiple sclerosis were recorded as disease courses, and subtype annotation was lacking for some patients. The patient repertoires were compared against around eleven previously published healthy control repertoires obtained from donors aged roughly 6 to 25 years. A subset of samples was prepared in parallel using single-end sample barcoding, then pooled and co-amplified after Illumina adapter ligation.

The research as a whole found: When samples were clustered directly using the F measure, samples prepared in the same batch co-clustered strongly, which prompted a batch-effect correction. The multiple sclerosis patient group was slightly younger than the control group. Significantly higher frequencies in patients than in controls were found for several TRBV segments, including TRBV5-6, TRBV5-1 and TRBV20-1. Normalized Chao1 diversity was significantly lower in multiple sclerosis patients than controls, suggesting substantial peripheral T-cell clonal expansion.

Receptor libraries were prepared by PCR. Sequencing used an Illumina HiSeq 2500. To reduce PCR and sequencing biases, unique molecular identifiers were built into the TCR beta cDNA libraries. Roughly 0.5 million cDNA molecules were obtained per 1 to 10 million input T cells, so each molecule approximated one T cell. The patient libraries were prepared and sequenced with the same protocol used for the earlier healthy control dataset. Samples belonging to the same batch were prepared together, multiplexed and sequenced on a shared HiSeq lane. For the original study's pipeline: Raw barcoded reads were processed with MIGEC, discarding single-read molecular identifier groups before consensus assembly and CDR3 extraction. Clonotype tables were post-analysed with VDJtools, normalizing diversity by down-sampling all datasets to the smallest sample size. Repertoire overlap clustering matched CDR3 amino acid but not nucleotide sequences to correct batch-related cross-sample contamination. TCRdb applied fastp at Q25 and MiXCR to the public reads, then kept only in-frame beta chains. Rows with one shared CDR3 protein collapse into an entry with the most common genes and DNA. In this record, the V and J calls reflect TCRdb's handling and not the investigators' own analysis. The sample table shows fewer than 850,000 distinct CDR3 sequences, and roughly 30% are seen once. The ten largest clonotypes hold 0.5% to 0.6% of the sample.

Its CDR3 holds 15 amino acids, cysteine through phenylalanine. Only the CDR3 region is kept as DNA, spanning 45 bases read in frame from base 1. The germline V gene specifies SNHLY as CDR1 and FYNNEI as CDR2. To demonstrate the VDJtools post-analysis software, the study profiled TCR beta repertoires from the peripheral blood of approximately twelve young patients with multiple sclerosis. The multiple sclerosis patients were children and adolescents between about 6 and 16 years of age. This sequence originates from a girl between 10 and 17 years old with multiple sclerosis. Sequencing was carried out using blood. The V gene is TRBV2 and the J gene is TRBJ2-4, with TRBD1 as a weak D call on 6 bases. The last part of the DNA fits TRBJ2-5 better; the J call may be wrong. The DNA sequence is given as TGTGCCAGCAATAGACAGGCCGGGGTAGGAGAGACCCAGTACTTC. Translated, it gives CASNRQAGVGETQYF.